Listed below are T cell receptor beta chains from one sample, sequenced in a study of cytomegalovirus exposure and HLA in healthy donors. Repertoires were generated with immunoSEQ multiplex PCR, while TCRdb's copy carries only in-frame clones and drops some. The sample has 130,000 or so clones; less than 85% are singletons. Sequences were obtained from PBMCs. These receptors originate from a man between 35 and 55 years old in good health and CMV-seronegative. The CDR3 runs from the conserved cysteine through the conserved F or W. The D gene is left open where the match is weak. Size is omitted from some rows. Given values are once, few, many or a class for expanded clones.

size: NA; V: TRBV5-1; J: TRBJ2-2; D: NA; DNA: TGCGCCAGCAGCTTGGGAGCTTACCGCACCGGGGAGCTGTTTTTT; CDR3: CASSLGAYRTGELFF
size: NA; V: TRBV29-1; J: TRBJ2-1; D: NA; DNA: TGCAGCGTTGAAGCCCCTCTCGGGTCGTACAATGAGCAGTTCTTC; CDR3: CSVEAPLGSYNEQFF
size: NA; V: TRBV9; J: TRBJ1-4; D: NA; DNA: TGTGCCAGCAGCGCGACCGACAGCCCAACGGAAAAACTGTTTTTT; CDR3: CASSATDSPTEKLFF
size: NA; V: TRBV7-2; J: TRBJ2-7; D: TRBD1; DNA: TGTGCCAGCAGCTTGTCCGGACAGGGACCCTACGAGCAGTACTTC; CDR3: CASSLSGQGPYEQYF
size: NA; V: TRBV6-6; J: TRBJ1-5; D: NA; DNA: TGTGCCAGCAGCTACCCCCGGGGGAGCAATCAGCCCCAGCATTTT; CDR3: CASSYPRGSNQPQHF
size: few; V: TRBV19; J: TRBJ2-1; D: TRBD2; DNA: TGTGCCAGTAGTTCTTCACTAGCGACCTACAATGAGCAGTTCTTC; CDR3: CASSSSLATYNEQFF
size: NA; V: TRBV2; J: TRBJ2-7; D: TRBD1; DNA: TGTGCCAGTAGGGACAGCTCCTACGAGCAGTACTTC; CDR3: CASRDSSYEQYF
size: NA; V: TRBV2; J: TRBJ1-5; D: NA; DNA: TGTGCCAGCAGTGACGGGGATAGCAATCAGCCCCAGCATTTT; CDR3: CASSDGDSNQPQHF
size: NA; V: TRBV6-1; J: TRBJ2-5; D: NA; DNA: TGTGCCAGCAGTGAAATGGCGGGGAGCCAAGAGACCCAGTACTTC; CDR3: CASSEMAGSQETQYF
size: NA; V: TRBV27; J: TRBJ1-3; D: TRBD1; DNA: TGTGCCAGCAGGCTACAGGGGTCTGGAAACACCATATATTTT; CDR3: CASRLQGSGNTIYF
size: NA; V: TRBV2; J: TRBJ2-7; D: NA; DNA: TGTGCCAGCTTTCCTCCGGGGGAGTACGAGCAGTACTTC; CDR3: CASFPPGEYEQYF
size: NA; V: TRBV5-1; J: TRBJ2-2; D: TRBD1; DNA: TGCGCCAGCAGTTCCGGGACAGGGAACACCGGGGAGCTGTTTTTT; CDR3: CASSSGTGNTGELFF
size: once; V: TRBV7-9; J: TRBJ1-4; D: TRBD1; DNA: TGTGCCAGCAGCTCGCCGGGACAGGAAAAACTGTTTTTT; CDR3: CASSSPGQEKLFF
size: NA; V: TRBV4-1; J: TRBJ2-5; D: NA; DNA: TGCGCCAGCAGCCAAGATCATCGTCGGGGCCAGTACTTC; CDR3: CASSQDHRRGQYF
size: few; V: TRBV7-6; J: TRBJ2-5; D: NA; DNA: TGTGCCAGCAGCAGGACAGAAAAGCAAGAGACCCAGTACTTC; CDR3: CASSRTEKQETQYF
size: NA; V: TRBV4-2; J: TRBJ2-1; D: NA; DNA: TGTGCCAGCAGCCAAAGAGTCGATGAGCAGTTCTTC; CDR3: CASSQRVDEQFF
size: NA; V: TRBV5-4; J: TRBJ2-1; D: TRBD2; DNA: TGTGCCAGCAGCTTCGGACTAGCGGCCGCAGGTGAGCAGTTCTTC; CDR3: CASSFGLAAAGEQFF
size: NA; V: TRBV9; J: TRBJ2-7; D: NA; DNA: TGTGCCAGCAGCGTAGGGGGACAAGGAGGCGAGCAGTACTTC; CDR3: CASSVGGQGGEQYF
size: NA; V: TRBV7-9; J: TRBJ1-5; D: NA; DNA: TGTTCCAGCAGCTTAGGGGCCCAGCCCCAGCATTTT; CDR3: CSSSLGAQPQHF
size: NA; V: TRBV10-3; J: TRBJ1-4; D: TRBD1; DNA: TGTGCCTCGGGACAGGAAGGAGAAAAACTGTTTTTT; CDR3: CASGQEGEKLFF
size: NA; V: TRBV4-3; J: TRBJ1-2; D: NA; DNA: TGCGCCAGCAGCCATGACCGGGACATCTCTACTGGCTACACCTTC; CDR3: CASSHDRDISTGYTF
size: few; V: TRBV30; J: TRBJ2-6; D: TRBD1; DNA: TGTGCCTGGAGTGTTTCACAGGGGGAGAGGTCTGGGGCCAACGTCCTGACTTTC; CDR3: CAWSVSQGERSGANVLTF
size: NA; V: TRBV18; J: TRBJ1-3; D: NA; DNA: TGTGCCAGCTCACCAGACAGCTCTGGAAACACCATATATTTT; CDR3: CASSPDSSGNTIYF
size: NA; V: TRBV9; J: TRBJ2-7; D: TRBD1; DNA: TGTGCCAGCAGCGAGGGACAGGGAATCGGCGAGCAGTACTTC; CDR3: CASSEGQGIGEQYF
size: few; V: TRBV28; J: TRBJ1-3; D: NA; DNA: TGTGCCAGCAGTCCCCCTACAGGAGGGTACTCTGGAAACACCATATATTTT; CDR3: CASSPPTGGYSGNTIYF
size: medium-sized; V: TRBV11-1; J: TRBJ2-1; D: NA; DNA: TGTGCCAGCAGCTTAGCACGGGAGTACAATGAGCAGTTCTTC; CDR3: CASSLAREYNEQFF
size: NA; V: TRBV11-2; J: TRBJ1-2; D: TRBD1; DNA: TGTGCCAGCAGTTTACCCGGGACAGGGGGCTACACCTTC; CDR3: CASSLPGTGGYTF
size: NA; V: TRBV9; J: TRBJ2-6; D: NA; DNA: TGTGCCAGCAGCGCGGGTACTTCTGGGGCCAACGTCCTGACTTTC; CDR3: CASSAGTSGANVLTF
size: NA; V: TRBV7-2; J: TRBJ2-1; D: TRBD2; DNA: TGTGCCAGCAGCTTAGTCCCGGGAGGGCGAAATGAGCAGTTCTTC; CDR3: CASSLVPGGRNEQFF
size: NA; V: TRBV9; J: TRBJ2-3; D: NA; DNA: TGTGCCAGCACCCCGGGGGCTAGCGGAGGCACAGATACGCAGTATTTT; CDR3: CASTPGASGGTDTQYF
size: NA; V: TRBV28; J: TRBJ2-1; D: TRBD2; DNA: TGTGCCAGCAGCCCGCTGAGGCGGGAGGGTGGGGATGAGCAGTTCTTC; CDR3: CASSPLRREGGDEQFF
size: NA; V: TRBV5-5; J: TRBJ2-1; D: NA; DNA: TGTGCCAGCAGCTTGCACCCCCTAGCGCCAGGAGGAAATGAGCAGTTCTTC; CDR3: CASSLHPLAPGGNEQFF
size: NA; V: TRBV28; J: TRBJ2-1; D: TRBD1; DNA: TGTGCCAGCAGAACAGGGGGCTCCTACAATGAGCAGTTCTTC; CDR3: CASRTGGSYNEQFF
size: NA; V: TRBV6-6; J: TRBJ2-4; D: TRBD1; DNA: TGTGCCAGCAGTTACCCGGGACAGGGAAAAAACATTCAGTACTTC; CDR3: CASSYPGQGKNIQYF
size: few; V: TRBV7-8; J: TRBJ1-1; D: NA; DNA: TGTGCCAGCAGCTTAATGGGGGCGCAAGCCGAAGCTTTCTTT; CDR3: CASSLMGAQAEAFF
size: NA; V: TRBV29-1; J: TRBJ2-7; D: NA; DNA: TGCAGCGTTGAACTCGTGGCTAGCGACGGTTACGAGCAGTACTTC; CDR3: CSVELVASDGYEQYF
size: NA; V: TRBV9; J: TRBJ2-3; D: NA; DNA: TGTGCCAGCAGCGTAGGCCGGGACTCAGATACGCAGTATTTT; CDR3: CASSVGRDSDTQYF
size: NA; V: TRBV4-2; J: TRBJ2-3; D: TRBD1; DNA: TGTGCCAGCAGCCAGTTTACAGGGGGAACAGATACGCAGTATTTT; CDR3: CASSQFTGGTDTQYF
size: NA; V: TRBV28; J: TRBJ2-7; D: NA; DNA: TGTGCCAGCAGTTTAGGTACAGGCGAGCAGTACTTC; CDR3: CASSLGTGEQYF
size: once; V: TRBV6-6; J: TRBJ1-2; D: TRBD1; DNA: TGTGCCAGCAGTCGGGACAGGGGTAGTGGCTACACCTTC; CDR3: CASSRDRGSGYTF
size: once; V: TRBV6-5; J: TRBJ1-2; D: NA; DNA: TGTGCCAGCAGTTACTGGGGGACTAACTATAGCTACACCTTC; CDR3: CASSYWGTNYSYTF
size: NA; V: TRBV11-1; J: TRBJ2-1; D: NA; DNA: TGTGCCAGCAGCTTAAACCTAATCGATGAGCAGTTCTTC; CDR3: CASSLNLIDEQFF
size: NA; V: TRBV2; J: TRBJ2-3; D: NA; DNA: TGTGCCAGCAGTGAAGTAGGGGGAGATACGCAGTATTTT; CDR3: CASSEVGGDTQYF
size: NA; V: TRBV1; J: TRBJ1-4; D: NA; DNA: TGCACCAGCAGCCAAGAGGACAGGGCAACTAATGAAAAACTGTTTTTT; CDR3: CTSSQEDRATNEKLFF
size: once; V: TRBV18; J: TRBJ2-7; D: NA; DNA: TGTGCCAGCTCACCAAGGGTTATGGACAGCGCCTACGAGCAGTACTTC; CDR3: CASSPRVMDSAYEQYF
size: NA; V: TRBV19; J: TRBJ2-5; D: TRBD1; DNA: TGTGCCAGTACAAGGGCGGGGACAGGGGTTACCCGGGGGACCCAGTACTTC; CDR3: CASTRAGTGVTRGTQYF
size: NA; V: TRBV4-3; J: TRBJ1-4; D: NA; DNA: TGCGCCAGCAGCCAAGATAGTGGACAGACGTTGAATGAAAAACTGTTTTTT; CDR3: CASSQDSGQTLNEKLFF
size: NA; V: TRBV9; J: TRBJ2-5; D: NA; DNA: TGTGCCAGCAGCTCACAGGGTGAGACCCAGTACTTC; CDR3: CASSSQGETQYF
size: NA; V: TRBV9; J: TRBJ2-3; D: TRBD1; DNA: TGTGCCAGCAGCCAAGGGACAGGCGGCACAGATACGCAGTATTTT; CDR3: CASSQGTGGTDTQYF
size: NA; V: TRBV18; J: TRBJ1-4; D: TRBD1; DNA: TGTGCCAGCTCACCAGGGACAGCAACTAATGAAAAACTGTTTTTT; CDR3: CASSPGTATNEKLFF
size: NA; V: TRBV9; J: TRBJ2-3; D: NA; DNA: TGTGCCAGCAGCGTAGGTAATTCCCCCACAGATACGCAGTATTTT; CDR3: CASSVGNSPTDTQYF
size: NA; V: TRBV14; J: TRBJ2-5; D: TRBD2; DNA: TGTGCCAGCAGCCAAGTATGGGGGGGGTCTCTCCAAGAGACCCAGTACTTC; CDR3: CASSQVWGGSLQETQYF
size: NA; V: TRBV7-2; J: TRBJ1-2; D: NA; DNA: TGTGCCAGCAGCTCCTCGACGGGGAACTATGGCTACACCTTC; CDR3: CASSSSTGNYGYTF
size: once; V: TRBV7-2; J: TRBJ1-6; D: NA; DNA: TGTGCCAGCAGCTTCAGTAATTCACCCCTCCACTTT; CDR3: CASSFSNSPLHF
size: NA; V: TRBV27; J: TRBJ2-7; D: TRBD1; DNA: TGTGCCAGCAGTCTACTGACAGGGAACGAGCAGTACTTC; CDR3: CASSLLTGNEQYF
size: NA; V: TRBV9; J: TRBJ1-5; D: NA; DNA: TGTGCCAGCAGCGTAGAGCCCAATCAGCCCCAGCATTTT; CDR3: CASSVEPNQPQHF
size: once; V: TRBV7-2; J: TRBJ2-3; D: TRBD2; DNA: TGTGCCAGCAGCAAGGGACTAGCTGGAGATACGCAGTATTTT; CDR3: CASSKGLAGDTQYF
size: once; V: TRBV9; J: TRBJ1-5; D: NA; DNA: TGTGCCAGCAGCGCCACAGGGCATAGCAATCAGCCCCAGCATTTT; CDR3: CASSATGHSNQPQHF
size: NA; V: TRBV7-3; J: TRBJ1-3; D: NA; DNA: TGTGCCAGCAGCGAAGAGAGGGGAAACACCATATATTTT; CDR3: CASSEERGNTIYF